These 16 T cell receptor beta chains share one sample of origin, sequenced in a study of regulatory T cells in long-lasting Graves disease. Time point defined: persistent/refractory GD, antithyroid drugs over 5 years with positive TRAb. PBMC-derived RNA was used for the TCR library. Assembly of TCR beta libraries relied on iRepertoire HTBI primers together with Arm-PCR of CDR3 regions. TCRdb ran MiXCR on the multiplex PCR reads and lists one entry per CDR3 protein. The sample lists 400,000 to 500,000 distinct CDR3 sequences, roughly 22% occurring once. Sequencing was performed on peripheral blood mononuclear cells (PBMCs), taken when the disease was refractory, from a patient treated with antithyroid drugs. The source is a female donor with Graves disease.

This clonotype was seen at least ten times. The CDR3 spells CASGGGNYREQYF. DNA of the CDR3: TGTGCCAGCGGCGGCGGGAACTACAGGGAGCAGTACTTC. The chain couples TRBV12-3 or TRBV12-4 to TRBJ2-7, with a tentative D call TRBD2 (6 bases). This CDR3 is built from 13 residues. The V end was cut by 8 bases, the J end by 7 bases, with 18 bases between.

The rearrangement links TRBV15 to TRBJ2-3; D is undetermined. CDR1 LNHNV and CDR2 YYDKDF come from the germline V gene (reference sequence). This CDR3 is built from 13 residues. The V end lost 1 base, the J end lost 5 bases, and 7 bases lay between the germline ends. The CDR3 DNA sequence: TGTGCCACCAGCAGAGTGGCACGAGATACGCAGTATTTT. It is translated as CATSRVARDTQYF.

This clonotype was counted many times. V gene TRBV30 combines with J gene TRBJ1-1, with TRBD1 as a possible D gene (5 bases). Trimming pared 4 bases from V and 8 bases from J, leaving 14 bases between. Germline V gives CDR1 GTSNPN, CDR2 SVGIG (reference sequence). There are 12 residues in the CDR3. CDR3 sequence reads: CAWMEGRKEAFF. In DNA, the CDR3 is TGTGCCTGGATGGAGGGGAGGAAGGAAGCTTTCTTT.

This clonotype was picked up a small number of times. Mismatch with germline at one junction end may stem from a read error. The chain carries TRBV11-2 and TRBJ2-7; possibly TRBD1 for D (5 bases). Germline CDR1 is SGHAT and CDR2 is FQNNGV. There are 15 residues in the CDR3. Here the CDR3 DNA reads TGCGCCAGCAGCCAAGCCTTAGGGGTCTCCTACGAGCAGTACTTC. It specifies CASSQALGVSYEQYF.

CDR3 in DNA: TGTGCCAGCAGCGCCAGCAGCTCTGGAAACACCATATATTTT. Translating it yields CASSASSSGNTIYF. The chain employs TRBV9 and TRBJ1-3; D uncertain. V lost 3 bases, J lost 0 bases, and 7 bases lay in between. The V gene's germline CDR1 is SGDLS and CDR2 YYNGEE. The CDR3 consists of 14 residues.

In its sample, this clonotype was seen many times. The chain employs TRBV28 and TRBJ1-1; D gene ambiguous. The germline V gene encodes CDR1 MDHEN and CDR2 SYDVKM. CDR3 size: 15 residues. V was pared by 1 base and J by 5 bases, with 14 bases between. The CDR3 region is CASSLYSTLRTEAFF. The DNA for the CDR3 is TGTGCCAGCAGTTTATACTCGACATTAAGGACTGAAGCTTTCTTT.

This clonotype was seen more than once but under ten times. This chain joins TRBV29-1 and TRBJ1-1, with unresolved D. With 4 bases removed from V and 1 base from J, the gap between germline ends came to 13 bases. Germline V gives CDR1 SQVTM, CDR2 ANQGSEA. The CDR3 consists of 14 residues. CDR3 region: CSVGPLLRNTEAFF. For the CDR3, the DNA is TGCAGCGTTGGGCCCCTTCTGCGGAACACTGAAGCTTTCTTT.

This clonotype was observed many times. The chain uses TRBV11-2 and TRBJ1-4; tentatively, D is TRBD1 (5 bases). The CDR3 is 17 amino acids. Trimming cost V 5 bases and J 4 bases, with 20 bases left between them. From germline, CDR1 is SGHAT and CDR2 FQNNGV. The CDR3 DNA reads TGTGCCAGCAGCAAAGGGGCAGGGCGGAGTCTTAATGAAAAACTGTTTTTT. This gives the protein CASSKGAGRSLNEKLFF.

A few counts support this clonotype. The J gene is TRBJ2-5, the V gene TRBV19; D possibly corresponds to TRBD2 (6 bases). The CDR3 has 12 residues. Trimming stripped 6 bases from V and 10 bases from J, with 15 bases between. Germline V CDR1 and CDR2: LNHDA, SQIVND (reference sequence). CDR3 in amino acids: CASRSGREVQYF. For the CDR3, the DNA is TGTGCCAGTAGGTCAGGCAGGGAGGTCCAGTACTTC.

The chain is built from TRBV7-3 and TRBJ2-3, with D unclear. V lost 3 bases and J 3 bases, leaving 7 bases between the germline ends. The CDR3 extends over 13 amino acids. Germline V gene sequence: CDR1 SGHTA, CDR2 FQGTGA. Written as DNA, the CDR3 is TGTGCCAGCAGCTTGGATCGGACAGATACGCAGTATTTT. Protein product: CASSLDRTDTQYF.

The V call is TRBV7-2, the J call TRBJ2-1, with TRBD2 matching over 10 bases. This CDR3 contains 14 residues. Trimming cost V 6 bases and J 6 bases; bases outside gene matches: 5. Germline assignment: CDR1 SGHTA and CDR2 FQGNSA. In nucleotides, the CDR3 is TGTGCCAGCAGATCGAGCGGGGGGGCCAATGAGCAGTTCTTC. Protein sequence: CASRSSGGANEQFF.

CDR3 bases: TGCAGTGCTAGACTTCAACCCACAGATACGCAGTATTTT. This sequence encodes CSARLQPTDTQYF. The rearrangement joins TRBV20-1 to TRBJ2-3; D unresolved. V was trimmed by 2 bases and J by 2 bases, leaving 8 bases between them. Per germline, CDR1 DFQATT and CDR2 SNEGSKA (reference sequence). This CDR3 has 13 amino acids.

V gene TRBV7-3 combines with J gene TRBJ1-2, with TRBD1 matching 9 bases. The germline gives CDR1 SGHTA, CDR2 FQGTGA. Losses at the gene ends were 5 bases for V and 4 bases for J; bases not matched to a gene: 11. The CDR3 runs 16 residues. For the CDR3, the DNA is TGTGCCAGCAGCGCCGACCGCACAGGGGGCACCTATGGCTACACCTTC. Protein product: CASSADRTGGTYGYTF. The full variable domain, in which reference TRBV7-3 and TRBJ1-2 provide the parts outside the CDR3, is GAGVSQTPSNKVTEKGKYVELRCDPISGHTALYWYRQSLGQGPEFLIYFQGTGAADDSGLPNDRFFAVRPEGSVSTLKIQRTERGDSAVYLCASSADRTGGTYGYTFGSGTRLTVV.

This clonotype showed up many times. The chain joins TRBV18 to TRBJ1-5; unclear D gene. CDR1 is KGHSH, CDR2 LQKENI, per germline. V lost 2 bases, J lost 5 bases, and 7 bases lay in between. The CDR3 spans 13 residues. In DNA, the CDR3 is TGTGCCAGCTCACCATCGACGGATCAGCCCCAGCATTTT. This sequence encodes CASSPSTDQPQHF.

In this sample, this clonotype turned up a few times. The J gene is TRBJ1-1, the V gene TRBV20-1; D is unresolved. Per germline, CDR1 DFQATT and CDR2 SNEGSKA (reference sequence). V shed 1 base and J shed 5 bases, with 8 bases lying between them. The CDR3 runs to 12 residues. CDR3 sequence: CSARAPGTEAFF. CDR3 DNA: TGCAGTGCTAGAGCACCGGGGACTGAAGCTTTCTTT.

The rearrangement joins TRBV7-6 to TRBJ2-7; 9 nucleotides match TRBD1. The CDR3 loop spans 14 amino acids. The junction had 9 bases not matched to a gene; V was cut back by 3 bases and J by 9 bases. CDR1 and CDR2 from the germline V gene are SGHVS and FNYEAQ. This CDR3 reads CASSLGTGLKGQYF. In DNA, the CDR3 is TGTGCCAGCAGCTTGGGGACAGGGCTTAAAGGGCAGTACTTC.